Listed below are T cell receptor beta chains from one sample, sequenced in a study of Ad26.COV2.S vaccination and SARS-CoV-2 variants. Here immunoSEQ multiplex PCR was the method, and the copy in TCRdb shows in-frame clones only, minus some. In the table there are about 500,000 clones, approximately 90% of which are singletons. Sequencing was performed on peripheral blood, taken in a trial of Ad26.COV2.S vaccine versus placebo. All receptors derive from a person aged 18-60 years who received the Ad26.COV2.S COVID-19 vaccine or a placebo. Both conserved end residues are part of each CDR3.

CDR3 protein	V gene
CASSASRPNTDTQYF	TRBV27
CASSLALVQETQYF	TRBV5-1
CASSLAGFSYEQYF	TRBV5-1
CASSVSSGQNEKLFF	TRBV9
CASRETGIGPQHF	TRBV28
CASSPWTSASYNEQFF	TRBV27
CASSLDVLAFSYNEQFF	TRBV5-1
CASSLGGNNEKLFF	TRBV5-4
CASSLVDRKKNTEAFF	TRBV5-6
CASSLRANYGYTF	TRBV12-3/TRBV12-4
CASNGGGTTEAFF	TRBV19
CASHRGGGTQYF	TRBV2
CASSDGGTGVYGYTF	TRBV6-1
CASSVVASGTEAFF	TRBV9
CASSLDGTPYGYTF	TRBV7-2
CAWSPPTQRSRGYTF	TRBV30
CASNFPSGANVLTF	TRBV19
CASSLWSEANYGYTF	TRBV5-8
CASSPTGVYSGNTIYF	TRBV4-1
CATSDLAPVAGGFNEQFF	TRBV24-1
CASKRTGVYYGYTF	TRBV27
CASSLTLTEGREQYF	TRBV5-1
CASSKRRTSGNNEQFF	TRBV27
CSVRGPGSNQPQHF	TRBV29-1
CASSLNGGYTDTQYF	TRBV7-2
CASSPLTLGVGNQETQYF	TRBV5-5
CSASTTGTQGTQYF	TRBV20-1
CAIRSQANTEAFF	TRBV10-3
CASRRDSANTGELFF	TRBV6-6
CAIRGGQRYEQYF	TRBV10-3
CASGDGSSYNEQFF	TRBV11-2
CASKGGSSYEQYF	TRBV6-5
CASNPAGPNTEAFF	TRBV6-5
CASSLGGREQYF	TRBV5-1
CASSPTTGPYNQPQHF	TRBV6-6
CASSSQRTGERGYTF	TRBV7-8
CASSTDRYGYTF	TRBV5-4
CASSQRGITGELFF	TRBV4-3
CASSTGLVETQYF	TRBV5-1
CASSSSGQGNTEAFF	TRBV27
CASGGHLNYGYTF	TRBV5-5
CASSPTRYDEQYF	TRBV6-5
CASRREETQYF	TRBV6-5
CASSPGRKETQYF	TRBV12-3/TRBV12-4
CAADGRGNGYTF	TRBV28